This TCR beta chain was identified in a study of graft-versus-host responses after intestinal transplantation. The overall study: Following induction with anti-thymocyte globulin, all recipients were given tacrolimus and steroids for three to four years.

Germline CDR1 is MNHEY and CDR2 is SMNVEV (reference sequence). Trimming removed 2 bases from V and 0 bases from J, with 14 bases in between. The CDR3 is 18 amino acids. Generated by immunoSEQ multiplex PCR, the TCRdb table keeps only in-frame clones and is missing some. Here the sample spans 98,000 or so clones, around 88% being singletons. This chain joins TRBV27 and TRBJ1-6, with D possibly matching TRBD1 (5 bases). The sample in question was PBMCs, obtained 255 days after intestinal transplant. This TCR was recovered from a human patient who received an intestinal transplant, so some T cells may come from the graft donor. CDR3 protein: CASSLQRGGSSYNSPLHF. Written as DNA, the CDR3 is TGTGCCAGCAGTTTACAGAGGGGCGGGAGCTCCTATAATTCACCCCTCCACTTT.